These T cell receptor beta chains were read from a single sample in a study of post-analysis software for immune sequencing data. TCRdb re-derived calls from the PCR reads in MiXCR, one entry per CDR3 protein. This sample has 750,000 to 950,000 distinct CDR3 sequences, with just over 45% found just once. The specimen sequenced was blood. The receptor set was obtained from a girl aged 5 to 17 with multiple sclerosis. The CDR3 runs from the conserved cysteine through the conserved F or W. The order of the fields is J gene, D gene, V gene, CDR3 protein. A D gene is named only where the DNA matches it firmly.

. TRBD2 TRBV20-1 CSASGLAGGGEQYF
. . TRBV12-3/TRBV12-4 CASTLNRVGSYEQYF
TRBJ1-1 TRBD1 TRBV12-3/TRBV12-4 CASTPTGYTEAFF
TRBJ2-1 TRBD2 TRBV10-3 CAIGTSGRASNEQFF
TRBJ1-1 . TRBV12-3/TRBV12-4 CASRPQGGNTEAFF
TRBJ2-7 . TRBV6-5 CASSYRRARSYEQYF
TRBJ1-4 TRBD1 TRBV12-3/TRBV12-4 CASRAQGFTNEKLFF
TRBJ2-1 TRBD1 TRBV5-1 CASRLGQGSYNEQFF
. . TRBV24-1 CATYKRAGNIYEQYF
TRBJ2-5 . TRBV30 CAWKGGGQETQYF
TRBJ2-5 . TRBV5-4 CASSFSGALQETQYF
TRBJ1-5 . TRBV29-1 CSVEEGDGQPQHF
TRBJ1-4 TRBD1 TRBV30 CAWSVPHRGGNEKLFF
TRBJ2-3 . TRBV20-1 CSARGASGTDTQYF
TRBJ2-6 . TRBV28 CASSFSGGPSSGANILTF
TRBJ2-3 . TRBV7-9 CASTPDRLSDTQYF
TRBJ2-1 TRBD2 TRBV20-1 CSASGRALSSYNEQFF
TRBJ1-5 TRBD1 TRBV12-3/TRBV12-4 CASSRTGGFGGNQPQHF
TRBJ2-5 TRBD2 TRBV20-1 CSAILAGGQETQYF
TRBJ2-1 TRBD2 TRBV6-5 CASIAGLAGVGEQFF
TRBJ1-2 . TRBV12-3/TRBV12-4 CASSSAGTPLVDGYTF
TRBJ2-5 . TRBV6-2/TRBV6-3 CASSYSGAMRGETQYF
TRBJ2-1 . TRBV9 CASSSRGGGSGDEQFF
TRBJ2-7 TRBD2 TRBV7-7 CASSSNLAGEPYEQYF
TRBJ1-2 . TRBV20-1 CSARDSQRRDYGYTF
TRBJ2-3 . TRBV29-1 CSGGGGADTDTQYF
TRBJ2-1 TRBD2 TRBV7-2 CASSSALRSGSYNEQFF
TRBJ2-7 . TRBV12-3/TRBV12-4 CASAQGSSYEQYF
TRBJ1-1 . TRBV20-1 CSARNIRGFEAFF